Listed below are T cell receptor beta chains from one sample, sequenced in a study of T-cell reconstitution after alpha-beta-depleted transplantation in children. TCRdb reanalysed the PCR reads using MiXCR and keeps one entry per CDR3 protein. The sample lists almost 500,000 distinct CDR3 sequences; 9.5% to 15% were seen once. The material was PBMCs from the stem cell graft donor, obtained from the stem cell graft. These receptor sequences come from a human donor who donated a stem cell graft to a child with combined immunodeficiency. Both conserved end residues are part of each CDR3. The D gene is left open where the match is weak.

j_call	d_call	v_call	cdr3_aa
TRBJ2-7	-	TRBV7-2	CASTTRAGLLEQYF
TRBJ2-1	TRBD2	TRBV12-3/TRBV12-4	CASSPRRLAEAYNEQFF
TRBJ1-2	TRBD1	TRBV7-2	CASSQTGGDWDGYTF
TRBJ2-5	-	TRBV29-1	CSVVGAMGGAETQYF
TRBJ2-1	TRBD2	TRBV6-5	CASSYSILPGLAGWGEQFF
TRBJ2-2	TRBD2	TRBV29-1	CSASGISGELFF
TRBJ2-3	-	TRBV7-2	CASSLGGQRHGTDTQYF
TRBJ2-7	-	TRBV27	CASAPGITYEQYF
TRBJ2-7	TRBD1	TRBV27	CASSSGTGGREQYF
TRBJ2-1	TRBD2	TRBV20-1	CSARDGLAGVYNEQFF
TRBJ2-7	TRBD1	TRBV6-5	CASSYPLMQTGQDFYEQYF
TRBJ2-7	TRBD1	TRBV7-2	CASSHRDSSYEQYF
TRBJ2-6	-	TRBV29-1	CSVETPDRAGANVLTF
TRBJ2-1	-	TRBV11-3	CASSLGGRGHDEQFF
TRBJ2-7	TRBD2	TRBV12-3/TRBV12-4	CASSLTGTRRPYEQYF
TRBJ2-1	-	TRBV4-2	CASSQDRAGFQVFF
TRBJ2-7	TRBD1	TRBV20-1	CSAHRDRYEQYF
TRBJ2-1	-	TRBV29-1	CSVSMGGPHGQFF
TRBJ2-1	TRBD1	TRBV11-2	CASSLVGQAAGDEQFF
TRBJ2-1	-	TRBV12-3/TRBV12-4	CASNLGALENEQFF
TRBJ2-4	-	TRBV24-1	CATSDFRAGKIIQYF
TRBJ2-1	TRBD2	TRBV5-5	CASSTTPSGSRDEQFF
TRBJ2-2	-	TRBV5-6	CASNLRVANTGELFF
TRBJ1-3	-	TRBV11-2	CASSSGIASGNTIYF
TRBJ2-7	-	TRBV13	CASSLEGPAHEQYF
TRBJ2-3	-	TRBV12-3/TRBV12-4	CASSAKYTDTQYF
TRBJ1-2	-	TRBV4-3	CASSWGQGPYGYTF
TRBJ2-1	-	TRBV7-9	CASSFTLSYNEQFF
TRBJ1-2	-	TRBV5-1	CASSLGEAYGYTF
TRBJ1-2	-	TRBV13	CASSSQGSIGYTF
TRBJ2-1	-	TRBV20-1	CSARDHGVGYNEQFF
TRBJ2-5	-	TRBV12-3/TRBV12-4	CASSFGLETQYF
TRBJ2-2	TRBD2	TRBV7-3	CASSLTRLADTGELFF
TRBJ2-7	TRBD1	TRBV24-1	CATSDLDRAEQYF
TRBJ1-2	-	TRBV12-3/TRBV12-4	CASGQIRGYTF
TRBJ1-1	-	TRBV7-9	CASSMGWVTEAFF
TRBJ2-1	-	TRBV7-2	CASSLGAGWDEQFF
TRBJ1-2	-	TRBV4-3	CASSQDPGTHYGYTF
TRBJ2-4	-	TRBV2	CASSVEPRSIQYF
TRBJ2-1	TRBD2	TRBV5-6	CASSPNPGLAGRSSYNEQFF
TRBJ2-7	TRBD1	TRBV12-5	CASGLYTGGTYEQYF
TRBJ2-7	TRBD2	TRBV28	CASSWGLADEQYF
TRBJ1-1	-	TRBV12-3/TRBV12-4	CASSLKGRPEAFF
TRBJ2-1	TRBD2	TRBV6-2/TRBV6-3	CASSKTSGTAGEQFF
TRBJ2-1	TRBD1	TRBV27	CASSFGQGRDNEQFF
TRBJ2-7	TRBD1	TRBV18	CASSPTGTDYEQYF
TRBJ2-7	TRBD2	TRBV27	CASSLQGGGAVEQYF
TRBJ2-3	TRBD2	TRBV28	CASSSAGLAGISTDTQYF
TRBJ2-7	TRBD2	TRBV5-1	CASSLGPAGGEGEQYF